This TCR beta chain was recovered during a study of T cell clones after liver transplantation. Study summary: Immunosuppression withdrawal was tried within 2 years after liver transplantation in this trial. Standard immunosuppression, with no induction, continued until 12-24 months after transplant. Three of the eight recipients were HCV-positive; the rest had non-autoimmune, non-viral transplant indications. TCRbeta sequencing after a pre-transplant mixed lymphocyte reaction identified graft-donor-reactive clones, later tracked in post-transplant blood.

The data were produced by immunoSEQ multiplex PCR, yet TCRdb's version contains in-frame clones alone and is incomplete. The table includes tens of thousands of clones, 60% to 80% detected once. This clone was observed a single time. The V end was cut by 1 base, the J end by 6 bases, with 10 bases between. The CDR3 is 13 residues long. Germline-derived CDR1 and CDR2 are SEHNR and FQNEAQ (reference sequence). The TCR sequence derives from a human patient who received a liver transplant. The graft donor may account for some of the T cells. The chain has TRBV7-9 and TRBJ2-7, with D unresolved. The source was CD4+ T cells from blood, collected at the 22-month timepoint. The CDR3 sequence: CASSLGAAGEQYF. DNA for the CDR3: TGTGCCAGCAGCTTAGGGGCGGCAGGCGAGCAGTACTTC.